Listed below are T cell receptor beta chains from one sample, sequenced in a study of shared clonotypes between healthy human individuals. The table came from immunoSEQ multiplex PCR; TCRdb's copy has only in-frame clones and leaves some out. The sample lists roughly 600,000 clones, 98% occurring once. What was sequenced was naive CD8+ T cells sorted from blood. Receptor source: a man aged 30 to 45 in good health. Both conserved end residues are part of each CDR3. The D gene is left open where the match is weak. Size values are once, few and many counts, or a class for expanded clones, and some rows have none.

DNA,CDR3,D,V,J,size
TGTGCCATCAGTGAGACAGGACGTTCCGGGGAGCTGTTTTTT,CAISETGRSGELFF,-,TRBV10-3,TRBJ2-2,-
TGTGCCAGCAGCTTAGAAGACCGACGGGAGGAACTGTTTTTT,CASSLEDRREELFF,-,TRBV7-9,TRBJ1-4,-
TGTGCCAGCAGCTTATACCCCGGGTCAGGCCAAGAGACCCAGTACTTC,CASSLYPGSGQETQYF,-,TRBV11-2,TRBJ2-5,-
TGTGCCTGGACCCCGGGGGGTGCGGGAGGGGATGAGCAGTTCTTC,CAWTPGGAGGDEQFF,TRBD2,TRBV30,TRBJ2-1,-
TGTGCCAGCAGCTTAGTCGGAGGGAGGAACACTGAAGCTTTCTTT,CASSLVGGRNTEAFF,-,TRBV7-2,TRBJ1-1,-
TGTGCCAGCAGTGTTGGCGGGAGAGTCTCCTACGAGCAGTACTTC,CASSVGGRVSYEQYF,TRBD2,TRBV27,TRBJ2-7,-
TGTGCCAGCAGTGTAACGGGGGCTGGGGCCAACGTCCTGACTTTC,CASSVTGAGANVLTF,-,TRBV2,TRBJ2-6,-
TGCGCCAGCAGCCCCCCAGCGGGAAACACAGATACGCAGTATTTT,CASSPPAGNTDTQYF,TRBD2,TRBV5-1,TRBJ2-3,-
TGTGCCAGCAGCTCTTCACTAGCGGGCGTCAATGAGCAGTTCTTC,CASSSSLAGVNEQFF,TRBD2,TRBV11-2,TRBJ2-1,-
TGCGCCAGCAGCTTGCCTAGCGGGAGTTTGAACATTCAGTACTTC,CASSLPSGSLNIQYF,TRBD2,TRBV5-1,TRBJ2-4,few
TGCGCCAGCAGCCAGGTTTATCCCTCTGGAAACACCATATATTTT,CASSQVYPSGNTIYF,-,TRBV4-1,TRBJ1-3,-
TGTGCCAGTCTCCGGACAGGGGGAAACTATGGCTACACCTTC,CASLRTGGNYGYTF,TRBD1,TRBV19,TRBJ1-2,once
TGTGCCAGCAGTTTGCAGAAAAATCCGGACGAGCAGTACTTC,CASSLQKNPDEQYF,-,TRBV2,TRBJ2-7,-
TGTGCCAGCAGTTCCCCTCTCGGCAGGGAAGGCGAGCAGTACTTC,CASSSPLGREGEQYF,-,TRBV27,TRBJ2-7,-
TGTGCCAGCAGCCGTGAACGAGGGTTGGATACGCAGTATTTT,CASSRERGLDTQYF,-,TRBV6-1,TRBJ2-3,-
TGTGCCAGCAGTTTCGTGACAGGAGGTTACTACGAGCAGTACTTC,CASSFVTGGYYEQYF,-,TRBV27,TRBJ2-7,-
TGCAGCGTTGAACGCCCGAACACTGAAGCTTTCTTT,CSVERPNTEAFF,-,TRBV29-1,TRBJ1-1,-
TGCGCCAGCAGCCCTAGGACAGGGGCCTCCTACGAGCAGTACTTC,CASSPRTGASYEQYF,TRBD1,TRBV4-1,TRBJ2-7,-
TGTGCCAGCAGCTTCTCTCGGAACTCTGGGGCCAACGTCCTGACTTTC,CASSFSRNSGANVLTF,-,TRBV7-2,TRBJ2-6,-
TGTGCCAGCAGCTTAGGGACAGACGAGGAGACCCAGTACTTC,CASSLGTDEETQYF,-,TRBV7-9,TRBJ2-5,-
TGTGCCAGCAGCCCGAACAGGGGACAGGGGTCCTACAATGAGCAGTTCTTC,CASSPNRGQGSYNEQFF,TRBD1,TRBV7-9,TRBJ2-1,once
TGTGCCAGCAGCGTCAGGGACAGGGGACAAGAGACCCAGTACTTC,CASSVRDRGQETQYF,TRBD1,TRBV5-8,TRBJ2-5,-
TGTGCCATCAGCCCAACCATAGGACAGTTCTCCTACGAGCAGTACTTC,CAISPTIGQFSYEQYF,-,TRBV10-3,TRBJ2-7,-
TGTGCCAGCAGCCAACCGGGACTAGCGGGAGGAAACATTCAGTACTTC,CASSQPGLAGGNIQYF,TRBD2,TRBV5-4,TRBJ2-4,-
TGTGCCAGCAGTTTAGGGGGGGGCTTCACTGAAGCTTTCTTT,CASSLGGGFTEAFF,-,TRBV27,TRBJ1-1,-
TGTGCCACCGGTACAGGGTGGCTGAGCACAGATACGCAGTATTTT,CATGTGWLSTDTQYF,-,TRBV15,TRBJ2-3,-
TGCGCCAGCAGCCAAGGACAGGGCCGTGCTTTCTTT,CASSQGQGRAFF,TRBD1,TRBV4-1,TRBJ1-1,-
TGTGCCAGCAGCTTATATGGGGCCGGGGAGCTGTTTTTT,CASSLYGAGELFF,-,TRBV7-6,TRBJ2-2,-
TGTGCCAGCAGTGCACTGGGGACCCAGTACTTC,CASSALGTQYF,-,TRBV25-1,TRBJ2-5,-
TGTGCCAGCAGCGTAGCCCCCATTGGCGGGAACACTGAAGCTTTCTTT,CASSVAPIGGNTEAFF,-,TRBV9,TRBJ1-1,-
TGCGCCAGCAGCTTGTCCTACGGGGGGACCGAGCAGTACTTC,CASSLSYGGTEQYF,TRBD2,TRBV5-1,TRBJ2-7,-
TGTGCCACCAGCAGAGGATGGGCAGAGCAAGAGACCCAGTACTTC,CATSRGWAEQETQYF,-,TRBV15,TRBJ2-5,-
TGTGCCAGCAGTTACTCTAGCTCCGGGGAGCTGTTTTTT,CASSYSSSGELFF,-,TRBV6-5,TRBJ2-2,-
TGCAGCGTTGCCCGGACCGGGCCACATGAAAAACTGTTTTTT,CSVARTGPHEKLFF,-,TRBV29-1,TRBJ1-4,-
TGTGCCAGCAGCCAAGATTGGAACAGGGGGCAAACTGAAGCTTTCTTT,CASSQDWNRGQTEAFF,TRBD1,TRBV14,TRBJ1-1,-
TGCGCCAGCAGCCAAGTCATTCAGGGCCCCTACGAGCAGTACTTC,CASSQVIQGPYEQYF,-,TRBV4-1,TRBJ2-7,-
TGTGCCAGCAGTCGGCGACTAGCGGGGTCCTTTGCTTACAATGAGCAGTTCTTC,CASSRRLAGSFAYNEQFF,TRBD2,TRBV27,TRBJ2-1,-
TGTGCCAGCAGCTTAGCGACAGGGGAGGAGAATACGCAGTATTTT,CASSLATGEENTQYF,TRBD1,TRBV7-8,TRBJ2-3,-
TGCAGCGCTCCGTCCCTTAGCGGGGATGGCTACACCTTC,CSAPSLSGDGYTF,-,TRBV29-1,TRBJ1-2,-
TGTGCCAGCAGCACACCGGGCGGGAGAGTGTTCGAGCAGTACTTC,CASSTPGGRVFEQYF,TRBD2,TRBV28,TRBJ2-7,-
TGTGCCAGCAGCGAGGATTCGCCTGCCGGCTACACCTTC,CASSEDSPAGYTF,-,TRBV5-5,TRBJ1-2,-
TGTGCCAGCAGTTCACAGGGGGCGTTCTATGGCTACACCTTC,CASSSQGAFYGYTF,TRBD1,TRBV6-5,TRBJ1-2,-
TGCGCCAGCAGCCCTTTGGACGGCTACGAGCAGTACTTC,CASSPLDGYEQYF,-,TRBV4-3,TRBJ2-7,-
TGTGCCAGCAGTCCTCTGACAGGGAATCAGCCCCAGCATTTT,CASSPLTGNQPQHF,TRBD1,TRBV27,TRBJ1-5,-
TGTGCCAGCAGGGACTCAACGGGCGCTGAAATCGAGACCCAGTACTTC,CASRDSTGAEIETQYF,-,TRBV27,TRBJ2-5,-
TGTGCCAGCAGCTCGGACTCACCCGGGAGCTATGGCTACACCTTC,CASSSDSPGSYGYTF,-,TRBV28,TRBJ1-2,-
TGTGCCAGCAGCTCCAGCACTGCCCCGGGACAGCCCTACGAGCAGTACTTC,CASSSSTAPGQPYEQYF,TRBD1,TRBV5-4,TRBJ2-7,-
TGTGCCAGCAGTCAGACAGGGAGAATTCAGCCCCAGCATTTT,CASSQTGRIQPQHF,TRBD1,TRBV27,TRBJ1-5,-
TGTGCCAGCAGCCCCAGGTCCAGCTCCTACAATGAGCAGTTCTTC,CASSPRSSSYNEQFF,-,TRBV9,TRBJ2-1,-